The table lists the clone carrying this T cell receptor (beta chain) with a count of one. Its antigen is as yet unknown. Sequenced by immunoSEQ multiplex PCR; TCRdb stores in-frame clones only, minus some. The sample shows about 45,000 clones, about four fifths of them seen only once. This specimen belongs to a study of OX40 agonist ivuxolimab in advanced cancers. Background on the study: Patients were roughly 83% male with ages roughly 23 to 85, mean approximately 58. Study outcomes and limitations: Compared with CD4+, CD8+ T cells on average had more expanded clones.

Exclusion applied to patients with autoimmune disease history or systemic immunosuppression. V was pared by 3 bases and J by 5 bases, with 4 bases between. The CDR3 runs to 11 residues. The germline V gene encodes CDR1 MDHEN and CDR2 SYDVKM. The sequencing used CD4+ or CD8+ T cells sorted from blood, collected in a trial of the OX40 agonist ivuxolimab. The J gene is TRBJ2-5, the V gene TRBV28; D is unresolved. This TCR derives from an adult with an advanced solid tumor such as melanoma, head and neck, liver or kidney cancer. The CDR3 DNA is TGTGCCAGCAGTTTGTACGAGACCCAGTACTTC. It is translated as CASSLYETQYF.